What follows is one T cell receptor (beta chain) and its context. Its target is unknown. The record originates from a study of T cells in Graves' hyperthyroidism and ophthalmopathy. Notes on the study in general: In the analysis, a 13 V-J model separated ophthalmopathy from stable hyperthyroidism. Blood samples included most of the expanded thyroid clonotypes exceeding 0.001.

Hyperthyroidism of Graves' type that showed no ophthalmopathy progression within 18 months was stable. Using RNA transcripts as the source, TCR beta CDR3 regions were amplified. During a first-round RT-PCR of the TCR CDR3, the HTBI primer set was used. TCRdb processed the multiplex PCR reads anew with MiXCR; each CDR3 protein has one entry. The sample lists more than 650,000 distinct CDR3 sequences; roughly 15% were seen once. Sequenced input: blood. The TCR originated in a woman aged 18-35 years with Graves' hyperthyroidism.

This CDR3 reads CASKNRAPDSGANVLTF. The CDR3, as DNA: TGTGCCAGTAAGAACCGGGCCCCTGACTCTGGGGCCAACGTCCTGACTTTC. The chain has TRBV19 and TRBJ2-6; D unresolved. This CDR3 is built from 17 residues. The germline CDR1 and CDR2 sequences are LNHDA and SQIVND (reference sequence). Trimming left V 7 bases short and J 0 bases short, with 16 bases between.